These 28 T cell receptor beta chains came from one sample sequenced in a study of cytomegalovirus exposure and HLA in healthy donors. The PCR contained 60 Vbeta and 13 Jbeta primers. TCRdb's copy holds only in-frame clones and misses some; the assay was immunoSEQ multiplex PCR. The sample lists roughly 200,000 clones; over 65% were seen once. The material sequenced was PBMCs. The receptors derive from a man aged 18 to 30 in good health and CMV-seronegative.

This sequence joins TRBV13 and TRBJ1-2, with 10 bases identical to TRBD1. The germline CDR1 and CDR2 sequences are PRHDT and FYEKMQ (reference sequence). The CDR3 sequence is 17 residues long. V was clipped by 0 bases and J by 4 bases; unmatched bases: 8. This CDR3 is CASSLGGSTGGPYGYTF. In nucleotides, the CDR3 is TGTGCCAGCAGCTTAGGCGGCTCGACAGGGGGCCCCTATGGCTACACCTTC.

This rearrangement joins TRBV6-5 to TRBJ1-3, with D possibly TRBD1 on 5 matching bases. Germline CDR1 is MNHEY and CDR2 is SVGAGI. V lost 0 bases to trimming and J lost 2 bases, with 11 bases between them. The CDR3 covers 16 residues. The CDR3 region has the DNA TGTGCCAGCAGTTACTCGGCAGGGTCGACTGGAAACACCATATATTTT. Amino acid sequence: CASSYSAGSTGNTIYF.

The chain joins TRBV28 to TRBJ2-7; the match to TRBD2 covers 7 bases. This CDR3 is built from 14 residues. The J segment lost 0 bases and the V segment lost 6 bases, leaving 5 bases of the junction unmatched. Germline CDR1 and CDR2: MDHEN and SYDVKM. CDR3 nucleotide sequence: TGTGCCAGCAGCGTGGGGGGGACCTCCTACGAGCAGTACTTC. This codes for CASSVGGTSYEQYF.

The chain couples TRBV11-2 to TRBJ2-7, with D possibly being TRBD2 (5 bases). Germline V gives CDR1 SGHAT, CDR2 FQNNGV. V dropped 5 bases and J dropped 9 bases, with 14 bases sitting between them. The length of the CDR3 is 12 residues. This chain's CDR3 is CASSLITGWQYF. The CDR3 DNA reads TGTGCCAGCAGCCTGATAACGGGGTGGCAGTACTTC.

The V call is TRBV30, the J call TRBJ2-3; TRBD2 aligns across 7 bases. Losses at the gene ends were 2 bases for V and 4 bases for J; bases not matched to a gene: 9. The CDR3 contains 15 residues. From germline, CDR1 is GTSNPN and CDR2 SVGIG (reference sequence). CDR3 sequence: CAWSSRGSPADTQYF. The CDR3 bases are TGTGCCTGGAGTTCTCGCGGGAGTCCGGCAGATACGCAGTATTTT. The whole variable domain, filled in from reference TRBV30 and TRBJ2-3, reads SQTIHQWPATLVQPVGSPLSLECTVEGTSNPNLYWYRQAAGRGLQLLFYSVGIGQISSEVPQNLSASRPQDRQFILSSKKLLLSDSGFYLCAWSSRGSPADTQYFGPGTRLTVL.

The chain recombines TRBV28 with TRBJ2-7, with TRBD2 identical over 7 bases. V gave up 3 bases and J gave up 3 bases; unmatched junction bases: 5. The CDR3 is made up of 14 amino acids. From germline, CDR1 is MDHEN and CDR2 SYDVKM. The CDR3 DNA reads TGTGCCAGCAGTTTTATGGGGGGGGGCTACGAGCAGTACTTC. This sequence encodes CASSFMGGGYEQYF.

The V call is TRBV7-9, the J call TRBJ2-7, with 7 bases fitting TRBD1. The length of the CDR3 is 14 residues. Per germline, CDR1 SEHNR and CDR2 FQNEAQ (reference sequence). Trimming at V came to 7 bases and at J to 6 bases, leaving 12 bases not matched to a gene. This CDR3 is CASTEYRGAGEQYF. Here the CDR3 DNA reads TGTGCCAGCACCGAATACAGGGGCGCCGGCGAGCAGTACTTC.

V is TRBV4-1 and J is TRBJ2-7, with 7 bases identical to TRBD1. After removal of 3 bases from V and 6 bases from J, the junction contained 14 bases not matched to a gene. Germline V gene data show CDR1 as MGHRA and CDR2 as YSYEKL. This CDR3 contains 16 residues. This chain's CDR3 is CASSHFSGTAPGEQYF. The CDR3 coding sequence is TGCGCCAGCAGCCATTTCTCCGGGACAGCTCCTGGCGAGCAGTACTTC.

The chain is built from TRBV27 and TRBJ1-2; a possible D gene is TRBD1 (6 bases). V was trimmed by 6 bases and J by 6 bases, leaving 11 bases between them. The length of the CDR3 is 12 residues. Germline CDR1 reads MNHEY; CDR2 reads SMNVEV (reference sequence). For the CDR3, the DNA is TGTGCCAGCAGCCCCGGGGGGCATGGCTACACCTTC. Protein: CASSPGGHGYTF.

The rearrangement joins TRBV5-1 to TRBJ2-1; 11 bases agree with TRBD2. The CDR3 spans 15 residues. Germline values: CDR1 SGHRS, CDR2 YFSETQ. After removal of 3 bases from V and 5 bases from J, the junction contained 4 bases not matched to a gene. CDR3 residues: CASSSSTSGNNEQFF. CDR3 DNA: TGCGCCAGCAGCTCCTCGACTAGCGGGAACAATGAGCAGTTCTTC.

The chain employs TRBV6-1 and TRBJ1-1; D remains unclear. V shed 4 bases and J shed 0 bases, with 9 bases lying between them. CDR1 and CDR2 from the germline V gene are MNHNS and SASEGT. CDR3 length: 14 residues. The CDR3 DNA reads TGTGCCAGCAGTGGATCACTGGTGAACACTGAAGCTTTCTTT. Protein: CASSGSLVNTEAFF.

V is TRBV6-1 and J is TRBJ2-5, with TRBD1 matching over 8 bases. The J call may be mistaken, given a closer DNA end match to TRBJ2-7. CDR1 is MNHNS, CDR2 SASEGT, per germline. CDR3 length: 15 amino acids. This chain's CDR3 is CASKQGEANSYEQYF. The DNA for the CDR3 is TGTGCCAGCAAACAGGGGGAGGCGAATTCCTACGAGCAGTACTTC.

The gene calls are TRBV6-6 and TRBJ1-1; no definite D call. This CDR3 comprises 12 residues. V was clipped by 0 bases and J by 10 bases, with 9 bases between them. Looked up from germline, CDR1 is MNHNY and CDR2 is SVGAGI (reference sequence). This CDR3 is CASSYSGRGAFF. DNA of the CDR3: TGTGCCAGCAGTTACTCGGGCCGGGGAGCTTTCTTT.

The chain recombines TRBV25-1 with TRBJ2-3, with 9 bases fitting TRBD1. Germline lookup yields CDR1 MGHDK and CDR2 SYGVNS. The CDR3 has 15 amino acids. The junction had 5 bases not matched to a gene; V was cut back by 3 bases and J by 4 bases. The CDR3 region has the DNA TGTGCCAGCAGTGATTCAAGACAGGGGGCAGATACGCAGTATTTT. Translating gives CASSDSRQGADTQYF.

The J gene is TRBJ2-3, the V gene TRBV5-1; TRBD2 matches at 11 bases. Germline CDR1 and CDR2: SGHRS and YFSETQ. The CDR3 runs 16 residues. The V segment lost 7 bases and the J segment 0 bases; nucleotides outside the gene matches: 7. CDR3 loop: CASGLIAGGSTDTQYF. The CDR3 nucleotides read TGCGCCAGCGGCCTAATAGCGGGAGGGAGCACAGATACGCAGTATTTT.

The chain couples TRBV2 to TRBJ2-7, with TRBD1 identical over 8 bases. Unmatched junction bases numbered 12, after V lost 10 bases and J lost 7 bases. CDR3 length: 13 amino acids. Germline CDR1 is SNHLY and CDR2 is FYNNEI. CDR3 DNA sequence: TGTGCCACCTTGGGACAGGAGATGAAAGAGCAGTACTTC. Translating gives CATLGQEMKEQYF.

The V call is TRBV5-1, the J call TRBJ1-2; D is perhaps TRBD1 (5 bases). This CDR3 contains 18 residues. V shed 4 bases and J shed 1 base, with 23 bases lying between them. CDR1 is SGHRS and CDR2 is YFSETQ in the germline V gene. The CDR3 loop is CASSVQASKGTINYGYTF. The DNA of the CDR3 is TGCGCCAGCAGCGTACAGGCATCAAAAGGCACAATTAACTATGGCTACACCTTC. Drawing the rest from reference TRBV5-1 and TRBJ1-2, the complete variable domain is KAGVTQTPRYLIKTRGQQVTLSCSPISGHRSVSWYQQTPGQGLQFLFEYFSETQRNKGNFPGRFSGRQFSNSRSEMNVSTLELGDSALYLCASSVQASKGTINYGYTFGSGTRLTVV.

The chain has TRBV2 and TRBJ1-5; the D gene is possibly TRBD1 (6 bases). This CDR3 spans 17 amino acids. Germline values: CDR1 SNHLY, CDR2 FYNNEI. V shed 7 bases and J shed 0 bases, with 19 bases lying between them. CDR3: CASTPFVPGDSNQPQHF. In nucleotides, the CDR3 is TGTGCCAGCACCCCATTTGTCCCAGGGGATAGCAATCAGCCCCAGCATTTT.

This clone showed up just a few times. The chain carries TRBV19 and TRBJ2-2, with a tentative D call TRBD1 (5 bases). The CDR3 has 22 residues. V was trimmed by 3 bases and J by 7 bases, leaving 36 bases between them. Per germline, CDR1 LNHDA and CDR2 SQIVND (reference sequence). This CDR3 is CASSIFWRIYDVGSGKGGELFF. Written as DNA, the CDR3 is TGTGCCAGTAGTATTTTTTGGCGTATATATGACGTTGGGTCAGGGAAAGGCGGGGAGCTGTTTTTT. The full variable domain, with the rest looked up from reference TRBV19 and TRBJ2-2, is DGGITQSPKYLFRKEGQNVTLSCEQNLNHDAMYWYRQDPGQGLRLIYYSQIVNDFQKGDIAEGYSVSREKKESFPLTVTSAQKNPTAFYLCASSIFWRIYDVGSGKGGELFFGEGSRLTVL.

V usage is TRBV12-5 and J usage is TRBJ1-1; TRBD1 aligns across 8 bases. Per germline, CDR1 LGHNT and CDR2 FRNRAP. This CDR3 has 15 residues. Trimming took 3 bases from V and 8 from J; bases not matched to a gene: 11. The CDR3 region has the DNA TGTGCTAGTGGTTTTTGGGGACAGGTGTTCGAGGAAGCTTTCTTT. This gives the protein CASGFWGQVFEEAFF.

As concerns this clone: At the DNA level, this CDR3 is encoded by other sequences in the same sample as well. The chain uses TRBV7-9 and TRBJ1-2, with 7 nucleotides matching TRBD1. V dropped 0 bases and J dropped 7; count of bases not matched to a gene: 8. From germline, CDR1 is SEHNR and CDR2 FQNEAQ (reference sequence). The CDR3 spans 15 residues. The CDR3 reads CASSLAQQGSSGYTF. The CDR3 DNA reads TGTGCCAGCAGCTTAGCTCAACAGGGGAGCTCTGGCTACACCTTC.

CDR3 sequence reads: CASRGIIGAEGEKLFF. CDR3 DNA: TGCGCCAGCAGAGGTATAATAGGGGCGGAAGGTGAAAAACTGTTTTTT. The rearrangement uses TRBV4-1 and TRBJ1-4; D may be TRBD1 (5 bases). Germline CDR1 MGHRA, CDR2 YSYEKL. This CDR3 contains 16 residues. V was trimmed by 6 bases and J by 7 bases, leaving 21 bases between them.

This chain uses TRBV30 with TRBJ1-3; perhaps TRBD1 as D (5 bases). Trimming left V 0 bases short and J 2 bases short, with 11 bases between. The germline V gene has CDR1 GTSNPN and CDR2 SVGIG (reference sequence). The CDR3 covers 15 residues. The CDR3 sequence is CAWSVLGQAGNTIYF. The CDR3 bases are TGTGCCTGGAGTGTACTGGGGCAGGCTGGAAACACCATATATTTT.

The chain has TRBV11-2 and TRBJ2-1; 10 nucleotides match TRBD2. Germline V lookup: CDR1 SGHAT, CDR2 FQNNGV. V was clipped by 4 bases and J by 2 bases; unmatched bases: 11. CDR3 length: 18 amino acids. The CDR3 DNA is TGTGCCAGCAGCTCCTCCGCTAGCGGGAGTGGCGCCTACAATGAGCAGTTCTTC. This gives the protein CASSSSASGSGAYNEQFF.

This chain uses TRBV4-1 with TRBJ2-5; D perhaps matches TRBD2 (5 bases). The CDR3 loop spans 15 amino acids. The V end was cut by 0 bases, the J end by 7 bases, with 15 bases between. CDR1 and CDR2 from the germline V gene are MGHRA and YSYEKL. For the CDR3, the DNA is TGCGCCAGCAGCCAAGATCGGGCCAGCGCGGGGACCCAGTACTTC. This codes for CASSQDRASAGTQYF.

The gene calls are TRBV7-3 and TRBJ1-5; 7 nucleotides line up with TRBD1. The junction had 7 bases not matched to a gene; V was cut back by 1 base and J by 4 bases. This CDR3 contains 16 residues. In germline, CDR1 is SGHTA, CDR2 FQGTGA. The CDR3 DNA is TGTGCCAGCAGCTTAAAGTTGGGCAGGGGGAATCAGCCCCAGCATTTT. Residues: CASSLKLGRGNQPQHF.

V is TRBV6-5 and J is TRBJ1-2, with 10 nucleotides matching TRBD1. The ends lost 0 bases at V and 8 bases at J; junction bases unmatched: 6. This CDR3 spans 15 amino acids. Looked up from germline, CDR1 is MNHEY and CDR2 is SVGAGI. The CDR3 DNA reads TGTGCCAGCAGTTACTCGACAGGGGGCCCGTGGGGCTACACCTTC. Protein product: CASSYSTGGPWGYTF.

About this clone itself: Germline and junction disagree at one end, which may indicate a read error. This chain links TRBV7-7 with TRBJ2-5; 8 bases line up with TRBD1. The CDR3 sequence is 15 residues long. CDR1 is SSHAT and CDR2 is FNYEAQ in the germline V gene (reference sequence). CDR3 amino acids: CASSRTSDRGKTQYF. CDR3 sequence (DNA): TGTGCTAGCAGCCGAACAAGTGACAGGGGAAAGACCCAGTACTTC.